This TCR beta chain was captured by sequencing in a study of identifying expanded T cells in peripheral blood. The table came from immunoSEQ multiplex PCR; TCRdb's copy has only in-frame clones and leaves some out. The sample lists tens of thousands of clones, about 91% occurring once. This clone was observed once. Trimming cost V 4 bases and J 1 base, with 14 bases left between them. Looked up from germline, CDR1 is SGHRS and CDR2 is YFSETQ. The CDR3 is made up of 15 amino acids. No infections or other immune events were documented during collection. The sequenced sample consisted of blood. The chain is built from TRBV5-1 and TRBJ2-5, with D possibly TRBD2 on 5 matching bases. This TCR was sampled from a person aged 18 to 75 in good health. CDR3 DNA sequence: TGCGCCAGCAGCCCTTCAACTAGGCGCCAAGAGACCCAGTACTTC. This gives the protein CASSPSTRRQETQYF. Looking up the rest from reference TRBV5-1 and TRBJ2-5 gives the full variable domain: KAGVTQTPRYLIKTRGQQVTLSCSPISGHRSVSWYQQTPGQGLQFLFEYFSETQRNKGNFPGRFSGRQFSNSRSEMNVSTLELGDSALYLCASSPSTRRQETQYFGPGTRLLVL.